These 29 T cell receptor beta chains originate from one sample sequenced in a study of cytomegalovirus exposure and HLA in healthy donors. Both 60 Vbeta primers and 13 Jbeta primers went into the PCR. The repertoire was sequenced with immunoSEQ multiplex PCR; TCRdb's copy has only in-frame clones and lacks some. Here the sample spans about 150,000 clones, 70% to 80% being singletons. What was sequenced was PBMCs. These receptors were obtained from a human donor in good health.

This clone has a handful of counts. Written as DNA, the CDR3 is TGCGCCAGCTCTCGTAGGGAACTAGCGGGGCACAATGAGCAGTTCTTC. This gives the protein CASSRRELAGHNEQFF. The chain carries TRBV5-1 and TRBJ2-1; 10 bases match TRBD2. Germline V gene lookup returns CDR1 SGHRS and CDR2 YFSETQ. The CDR3 sequence is 16 residues long. The ends lost 7 bases at V and 5 bases at J; junction bases unmatched: 12.

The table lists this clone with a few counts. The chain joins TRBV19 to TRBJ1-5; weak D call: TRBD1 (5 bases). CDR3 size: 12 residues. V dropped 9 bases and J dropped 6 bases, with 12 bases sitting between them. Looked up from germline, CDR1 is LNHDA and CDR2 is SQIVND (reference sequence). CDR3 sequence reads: CASQGHGQPQHF. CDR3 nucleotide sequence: TGTGCCAGCCAGGGTCATGGTCAGCCCCAGCATTTT.

CDR3 protein: CSALAGEQYF. CDR3 in DNA: TGCAGCGCACTAGCGGGGGAGCAGTACTTC. The gene calls are TRBV29-1 and TRBJ2-7; 10 nucleotides align to TRBD2. The CDR3 is 10 residues long. The germline V gene encodes CDR1 SQVTM and CDR2 ANQGSEA. V shed 7 bases, J shed 7 bases, and the junction held 1 base outside the gene matches.

As DNA, the CDR3 is TGTGCCAGCAGTGAAAGCGGGAGCACCATATACCCCACAGATACGCAGTATTTT. Encoded protein: CASSESGSTIYPTDTQYF. The genes are TRBV28 and TRBJ2-3, with 8 bases matching TRBD2. This CDR3 is 18 amino acids long. Germline V gene sequence: CDR1 MDHEN, CDR2 SYDVKM. Trimming removed 5 bases from V and 2 bases from J; junction bases left unmatched: 15.

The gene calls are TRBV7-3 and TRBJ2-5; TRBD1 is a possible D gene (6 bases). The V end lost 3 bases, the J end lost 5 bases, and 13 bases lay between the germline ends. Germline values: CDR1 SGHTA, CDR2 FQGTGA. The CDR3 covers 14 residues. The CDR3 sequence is CASSLYGQWETQYF. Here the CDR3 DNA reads TGTGCCAGCAGCTTGTATGGACAGTGGGAGACCCAGTACTTC. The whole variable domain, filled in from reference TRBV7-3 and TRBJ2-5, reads GAGVSQTPSNKVTEKGKYVELRCDPISGHTALYWYRQSLGQGPEFLIYFQGTGAADDSGLPNDRFFAVRPEGSVSTLKIQRTERGDSAVYLCASSLYGQWETQYFGPGTRLLVL.

The CDR3 bases are TGTGCCAGCAGTTACCTACTAGCGGGGGACCCACGGGAGCAGTACTTC. Residues: CASSYLLAGDPREQYF. V and J are TRBV6-5 and TRBJ2-7, with TRBD2 matching over 11 bases. This CDR3 is 16 amino acids long. The V segment lost 2 bases and the J segment 7 bases; nucleotides outside the gene matches: 10. Germline CDR1 is MNHEY and CDR2 is SVGAGI.

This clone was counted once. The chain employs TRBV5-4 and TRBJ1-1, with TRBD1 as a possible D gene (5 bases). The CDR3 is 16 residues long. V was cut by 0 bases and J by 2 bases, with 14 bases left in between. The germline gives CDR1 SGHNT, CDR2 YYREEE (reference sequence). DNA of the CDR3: TGTGCCAGCAGCTTGGGAGGGGTCGGGGGAAACACTGAAGCTTTCTTT. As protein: CASSLGGVGGNTEAFF. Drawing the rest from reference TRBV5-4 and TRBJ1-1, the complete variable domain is ETGVTQSPTHLIKTRGQQVTLRCSSQSGHNTVSWYQQALGQGPQFIFQYYREEENGRGNFPPRFSGLQFPNYSSELNVNALELDDSALYLCASSLGGVGGNTEAFFGQGTRLTVV.

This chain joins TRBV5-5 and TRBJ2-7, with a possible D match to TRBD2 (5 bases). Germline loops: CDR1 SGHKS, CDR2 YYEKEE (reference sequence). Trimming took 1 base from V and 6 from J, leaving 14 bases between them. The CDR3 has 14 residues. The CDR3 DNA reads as TGTGCCAGCAGCTTGTCAGACACCGGAGGCGAGCAGTACTTC. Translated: CASSLSDTGGEQYF.

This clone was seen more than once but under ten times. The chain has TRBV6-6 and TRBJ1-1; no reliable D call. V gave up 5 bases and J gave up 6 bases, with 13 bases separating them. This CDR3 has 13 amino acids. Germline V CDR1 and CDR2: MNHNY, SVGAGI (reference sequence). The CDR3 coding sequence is TGTGCCAGCAGTGACACAAGGGAGGCTGAAGCTTTCTTT. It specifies CASSDTREAEAFF.

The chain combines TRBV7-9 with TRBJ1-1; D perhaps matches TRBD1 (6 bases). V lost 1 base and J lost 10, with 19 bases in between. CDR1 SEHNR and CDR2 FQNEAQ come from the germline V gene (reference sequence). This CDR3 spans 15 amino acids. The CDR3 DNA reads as TGTGCCAGCAGCTTAGGAAGGACAGAGGATAGAATAGCTTTCTTT. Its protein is CASSLGRTEDRIAFF.

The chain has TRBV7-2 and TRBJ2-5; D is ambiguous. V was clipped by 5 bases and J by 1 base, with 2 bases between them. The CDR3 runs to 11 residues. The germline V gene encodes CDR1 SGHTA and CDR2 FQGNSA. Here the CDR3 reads CASSRQETQYF. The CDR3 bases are TGTGCCAGCAGCCGCCAAGAGACCCAGTACTTC.

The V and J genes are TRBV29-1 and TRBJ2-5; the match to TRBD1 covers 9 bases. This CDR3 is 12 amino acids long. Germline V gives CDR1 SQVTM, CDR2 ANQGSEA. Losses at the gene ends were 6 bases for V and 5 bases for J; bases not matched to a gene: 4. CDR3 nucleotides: TGCAGCGTCGGACAGGGGTATGAGACCCAGTACTTC. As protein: CSVGQGYETQYF. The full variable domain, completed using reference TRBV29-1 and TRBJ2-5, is SAVISQKPSRDICQRGTSLTIQCQVDSQVTMMFWYRQQPGQSLTLIATANQGSEATYESGFVIDKFPISRPNLTFSTLTVSNMSPEDSSIYLCSVGQGYETQYFGPGTRLLVL.

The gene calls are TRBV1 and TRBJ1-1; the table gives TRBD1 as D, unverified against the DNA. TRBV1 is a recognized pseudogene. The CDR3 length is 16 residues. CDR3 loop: CTSSQDSRVGNTEAFF. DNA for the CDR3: TGCACCAGCAGCCAAGATAGCAGGGTAGGGAACACTGAAGCTTTCTTT.

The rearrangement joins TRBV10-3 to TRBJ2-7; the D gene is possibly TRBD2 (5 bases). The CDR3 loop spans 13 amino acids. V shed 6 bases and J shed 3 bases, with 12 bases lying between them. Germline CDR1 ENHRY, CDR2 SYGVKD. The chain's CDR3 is CAIRGWRSYEQYF. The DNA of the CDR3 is TGTGCCATCAGAGGCTGGAGGAGCTACGAGCAGTACTTC.

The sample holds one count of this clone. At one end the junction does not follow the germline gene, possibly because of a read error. The DNA of the CDR3 is TGTTCCAGCGACCTAGACACAGATACGCAGTATTTT. Translation: CSSDLDTDTQYF. This sequence joins TRBV7-9 and TRBJ2-3, with D hard to call. Germline CDR1 SEHNR, CDR2 FQNEAQ (reference sequence). This CDR3 has 12 residues.

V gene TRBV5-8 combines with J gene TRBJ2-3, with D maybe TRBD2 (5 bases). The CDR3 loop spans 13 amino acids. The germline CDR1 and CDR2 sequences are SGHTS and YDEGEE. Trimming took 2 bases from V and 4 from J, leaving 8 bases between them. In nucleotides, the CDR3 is TGTGCCAGCAGCTTACGGGGTCCAGATACGCAGTATTTT. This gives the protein CASSLRGPDTQYF.

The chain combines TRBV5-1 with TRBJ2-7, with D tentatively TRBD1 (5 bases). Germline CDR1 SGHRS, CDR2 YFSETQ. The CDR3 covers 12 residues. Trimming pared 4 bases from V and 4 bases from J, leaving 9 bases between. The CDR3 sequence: CASSQGSYEQYF. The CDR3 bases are TGCGCCAGCAGCCAGGGTTCGTACGAGCAGTACTTC.

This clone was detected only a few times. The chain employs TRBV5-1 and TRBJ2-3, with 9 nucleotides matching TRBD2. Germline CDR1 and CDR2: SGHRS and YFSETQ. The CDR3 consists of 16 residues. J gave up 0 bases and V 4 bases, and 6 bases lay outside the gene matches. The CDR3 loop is CASSTGLAISTDTQYF. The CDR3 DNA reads TGCGCCAGCAGCACCGGACTAGCGATTAGCACAGATACGCAGTATTTT. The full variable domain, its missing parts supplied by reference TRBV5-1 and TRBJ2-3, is KAGVTQTPRYLIKTRGQQVTLSCSPISGHRSVSWYQQTPGQGLQFLFEYFSETQRNKGNFPGRFSGRQFSNSRSEMNVSTLELGDSALYLCASSTGLAISTDTQYFGPGTRLTVL.

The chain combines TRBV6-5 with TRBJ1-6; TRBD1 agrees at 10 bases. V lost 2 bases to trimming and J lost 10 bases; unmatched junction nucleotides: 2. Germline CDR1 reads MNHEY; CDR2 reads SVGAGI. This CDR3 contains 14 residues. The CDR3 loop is CASSYGTGDSPLHF. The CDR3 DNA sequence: TGTGCCAGCAGTTACGGGACAGGGGACTCACCCCTCCACTTT.

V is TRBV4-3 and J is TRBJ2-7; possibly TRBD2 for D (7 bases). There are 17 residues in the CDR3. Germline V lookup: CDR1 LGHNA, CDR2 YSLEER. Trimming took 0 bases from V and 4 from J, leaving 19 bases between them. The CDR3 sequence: CASSQERGGTTTYEQYF. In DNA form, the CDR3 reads TGCGCCAGCAGCCAAGAAAGGGGGGGGACAACTACATACGAGCAGTACTTC.

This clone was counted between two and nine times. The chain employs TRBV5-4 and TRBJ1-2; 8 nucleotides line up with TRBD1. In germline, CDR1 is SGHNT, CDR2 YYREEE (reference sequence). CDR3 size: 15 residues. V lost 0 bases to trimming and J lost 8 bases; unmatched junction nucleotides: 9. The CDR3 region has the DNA TGTGCCAGCAGCTTGGAGCGCGGGACAGGCTACGGCTACACCTTC. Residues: CASSLERGTGYGYTF. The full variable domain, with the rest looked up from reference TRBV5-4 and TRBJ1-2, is ETGVTQSPTHLIKTRGQQVTLRCSSQSGHNTVSWYQQALGQGPQFIFQYYREEENGRGNFPPRFSGLQFPNYSSELNVNALELDDSALYLCASSLERGTGYGYTFGSGTRLTVV.

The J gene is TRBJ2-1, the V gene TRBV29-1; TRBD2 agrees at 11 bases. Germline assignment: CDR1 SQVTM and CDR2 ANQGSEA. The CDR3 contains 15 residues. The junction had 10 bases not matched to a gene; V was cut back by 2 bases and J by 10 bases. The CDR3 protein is CSVEPQLAGDGEQFF. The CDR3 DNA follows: TGCAGCGTTGAACCCCAACTAGCGGGGGACGGGGAGCAGTTCTTC.

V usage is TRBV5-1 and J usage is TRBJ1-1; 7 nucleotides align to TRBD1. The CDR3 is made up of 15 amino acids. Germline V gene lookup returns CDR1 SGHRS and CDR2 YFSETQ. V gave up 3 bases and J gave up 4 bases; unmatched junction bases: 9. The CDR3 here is CASSYTQGGSTEAFF. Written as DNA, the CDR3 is TGCGCCAGCAGCTATACCCAGGGGGGTAGCACTGAAGCTTTCTTT.

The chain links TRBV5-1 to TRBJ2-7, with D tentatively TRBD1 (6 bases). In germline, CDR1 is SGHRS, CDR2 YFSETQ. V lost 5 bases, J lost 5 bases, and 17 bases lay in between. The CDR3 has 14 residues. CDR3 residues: CASSFAGVKDEQYF. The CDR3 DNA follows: TGCGCCAGCAGTTTCGCAGGGGTAAAAGACGAGCAGTACTTC. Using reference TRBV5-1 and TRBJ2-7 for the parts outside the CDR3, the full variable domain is KAGVTQTPRYLIKTRGQQVTLSCSPISGHRSVSWYQQTPGQGLQFLFEYFSETQRNKGNFPGRFSGRQFSNSRSEMNVSTLELGDSALYLCASSFAGVKDEQYFGPGTRLTVT.

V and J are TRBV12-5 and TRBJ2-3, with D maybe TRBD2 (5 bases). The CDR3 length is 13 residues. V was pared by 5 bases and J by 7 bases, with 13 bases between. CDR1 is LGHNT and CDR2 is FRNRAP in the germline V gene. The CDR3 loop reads CASGPHEGYTQYF. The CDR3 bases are TGTGCTAGTGGTCCCCACGAGGGATATACGCAGTATTTT. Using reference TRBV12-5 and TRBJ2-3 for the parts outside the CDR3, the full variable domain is DARVTQTPRHKVTEMGQEVTMRCQPILGHNTVFWYRQTMMQGLELLAYFRNRAPLDDSGMPKDRFSAEMPDATLATLKIQPSEPRDSAVYFCASGPHEGYTQYFGPGTRLTVL.

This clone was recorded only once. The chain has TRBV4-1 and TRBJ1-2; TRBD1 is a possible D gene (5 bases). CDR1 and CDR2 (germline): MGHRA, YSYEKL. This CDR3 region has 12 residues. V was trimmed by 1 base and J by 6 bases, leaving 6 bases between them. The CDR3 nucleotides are TGCGCCAGCAGCCAAGCCAGGGATGGCTACACCTTC. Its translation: CASSQARDGYTF.

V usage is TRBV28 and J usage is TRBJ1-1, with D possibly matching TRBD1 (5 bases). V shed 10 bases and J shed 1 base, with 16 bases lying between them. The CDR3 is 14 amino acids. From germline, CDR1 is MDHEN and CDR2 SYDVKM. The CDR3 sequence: CAILGGVGNTEAFF. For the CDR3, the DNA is TGTGCCATCCTGGGGGGGGTCGGGAACACTGAAGCTTTCTTT.

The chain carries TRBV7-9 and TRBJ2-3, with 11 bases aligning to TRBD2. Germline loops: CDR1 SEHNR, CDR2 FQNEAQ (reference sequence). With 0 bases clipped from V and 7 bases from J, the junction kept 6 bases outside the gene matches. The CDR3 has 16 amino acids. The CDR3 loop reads CASSLARTSGSYTQYF. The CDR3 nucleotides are TGTGCCAGCAGCTTAGCCCGGACTAGCGGGTCGTATACGCAGTATTTT.

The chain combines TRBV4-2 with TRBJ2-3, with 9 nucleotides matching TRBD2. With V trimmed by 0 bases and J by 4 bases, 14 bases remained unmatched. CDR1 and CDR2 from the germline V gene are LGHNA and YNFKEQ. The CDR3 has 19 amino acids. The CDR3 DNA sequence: TGTGCCAGCAGCCAAGACCCTATCTCGCGGGGGGGCCTCGCAGATACGCAGTATTTT. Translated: CASSQDPISRGGLADTQYF.